The 7 T cell receptor beta chains reported below all come from one sample, sequenced in a study of shared clonotypes between healthy human individuals. Produced via immunoSEQ multiplex PCR; TCRdb's table is partial and in-frame only. The data contain about 2 million clones, about 95% of them singletons. CD45RO negativity and positive selection for CCR7 defined naive CD8 cells, a population that excluded terminally differentiated effector memory CD45RA+ cells. What was sequenced was naive CD8+ T cells sorted from blood. These receptors all come from a man aged 18 to 29 in good health.

Points on this clone: Other nucleotide sequences in the sample specify the same CDR3. The V gene is TRBV4-3, the J gene TRBJ2-7; TRBD2 agrees at 12 bases. With V trimmed by 1 base and J by 4 bases, 5 bases remained unmatched. Germline-derived CDR1 and CDR2 are LGHNA and YSLEER. The CDR3 has 16 amino acids. The CDR3 protein is CASSQGLGLAGYEQYF. In DNA form, the CDR3 reads TGCGCCAGCAGCCAAGGATTAGGACTAGCGGGATACGAGCAGTACTTC.

This chain links TRBV5-4 with TRBJ2-3; TRBD1 or TRBD2 may be the D gene (5 bases each). Germline V lookup: CDR1 SGHNT, CDR2 YYREEE (reference sequence). Trimming took off 0 bases at V and 0 bases at J, with 8 bases between the two ends. The CDR3 runs 15 residues. CDR3 loop: CASSLGDLSTDTQYF. CDR3 bases: TGTGCCAGCAGCTTGGGGGACCTTAGCACAGATACGCAGTATTTT.

Notes on this clone: A junction boundary mismatches the germline segment, possibly from a read error. CDR3: CASSSGQENTEAFF. The CDR3 region has the DNA TGTGCTAGCAGCTCGGGACAGGAGAACACTGAAGCTTTCTTT. The J gene is TRBJ1-1, the V gene TRBV7-7; TRBD1 agrees at 8 bases. The germline CDR1 and CDR2 sequences are SSHAT and FNYEAQ (reference sequence). CDR3 length equals 14 residues.

The chain links TRBV7-2 to TRBJ2-5, with D unresolved. The J call is doubtful: the DNA matches TRBJ2-7 better. The V gene's germline CDR1 is SGHTA and CDR2 FQGNSA. The CDR3 totals 12 residues. CDR3 in DNA: TGTGCCAGCAGCTTAGATAGATTCGAGCAGTACTTC. It yields the protein CASSLDRFEQYF.

CDR3 residues: CASSQGPGELFF. For the CDR3, the DNA is TGCGCCAGCAGCCAAGGACCCGGAGAACTGTTTTTT. This chain uses TRBV4-1 with TRBJ1-4; no firm D call. The germline V gene has CDR1 MGHRA and CDR2 YSYEKL. V was shortened by 1 base and J by 12 bases, with 9 bases between the two germline ends. The CDR3 has 12 amino acids.

The chain recombines TRBV10-2 with TRBJ1-1; no clear D. V lost 6 bases and J 4 bases, leaving 12 bases between the germline ends. From germline, CDR1 is WSHSY and CDR2 SAAADI. CDR3 length: 13 residues. Written as DNA, the CDR3 is TGCGCCAGCAGCCCAGGACCGCGCACTGAAGCTTTCTTT. Its protein is CASSPGPRTEAFF.

The chain is built from TRBV6-1 and TRBJ2-5; D call uncertain. With 3 bases removed from V and 6 bases from J, the gap between germline ends came to 8 bases. The CDR3 consists of 12 residues. CDR1 is MNHNS, CDR2 SASEGT, per germline. In DNA, the CDR3 is TGTGCCAGCAGTGACCTCTCCCAGACCCAGTACTTC. This encodes CASSDLSQTQYF.